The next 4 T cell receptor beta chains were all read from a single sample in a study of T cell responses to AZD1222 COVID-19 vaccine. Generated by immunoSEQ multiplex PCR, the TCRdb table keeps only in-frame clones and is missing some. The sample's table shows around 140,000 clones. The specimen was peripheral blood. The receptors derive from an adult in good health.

The CDR3 protein is CASSYGQSYEQYF. The DNA of the CDR3 is TGTGCCAGCAGCTATGGACAGAGCTACGAGCAGTACTTC. This chain uses TRBV5-4 with TRBJ2-7; D possibly corresponds to TRBD1 (6 bases). The CDR3 is 13 residues long. In germline, CDR1 is SGHNT, CDR2 YYREEE (reference sequence). Deletions cut 3 bases from V and 3 bases from J, with 10 bases between. Combining the CDR3 with reference TRBV5-4 and TRBJ2-7 gives the whole variable domain ETGVTQSPTHLIKTRGQQVTLRCSSQSGHNTVSWYQQALGQGPQFIFQYYREEENGRGNFPPRFSGLQFPNYSSELNVNALELDDSALYLCASSYGQSYEQYFGPGTRLTVT.

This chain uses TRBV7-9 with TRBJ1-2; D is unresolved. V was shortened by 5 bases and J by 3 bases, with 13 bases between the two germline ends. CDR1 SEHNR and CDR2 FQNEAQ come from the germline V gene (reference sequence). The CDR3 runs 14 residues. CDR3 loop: CASSLIGWDYGYTF. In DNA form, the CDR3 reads TGTGCCAGCAGCCTAATTGGTTGGGACTATGGCTACACCTTC.

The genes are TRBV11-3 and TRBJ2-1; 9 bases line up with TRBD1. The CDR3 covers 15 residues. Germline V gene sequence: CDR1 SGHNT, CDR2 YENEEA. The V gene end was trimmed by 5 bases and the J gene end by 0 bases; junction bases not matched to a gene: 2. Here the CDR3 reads CASSRDRVSYNEQFF. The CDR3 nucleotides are TGTGCCAGCAGCCGGGACAGGGTCTCCTACAATGAGCAGTTCTTC.

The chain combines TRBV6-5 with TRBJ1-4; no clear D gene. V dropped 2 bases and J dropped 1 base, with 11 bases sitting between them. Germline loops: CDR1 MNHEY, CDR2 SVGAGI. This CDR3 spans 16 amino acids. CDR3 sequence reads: CASSYNYRVTNEKLFF. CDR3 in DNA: TGTGCCAGCAGTTACAACTACAGAGTAACTAATGAAAAACTGTTTTTT.